The present TCR beta chain was sequenced within a study of blood T cells in healthy people across ages. The study, taken as a whole, reports: Diversity of TCR beta per million T cells declined in a roughly linear way with age.

Concerning this clonotype: The antigen remains unidentified.

CDR1 is DFQATT and CDR2 is SNEGSKA in the germline V gene (reference sequence). This CDR3 contains 14 residues. With 6 bases clipped from V and 6 bases from J, the junction kept 10 bases outside the gene matches. A second PCR, run for about 6 to 12 cycles, used a sample-barcoded 5' primer plus a J-beta primer mix. A template-switch adaptor containing 12 random nucleotides labeled each cDNA molecule. From the 5' RACE reads, TCRdb called clonotypes with MiXCR, one entry per CDR3 protein. The sample lists about 800,000 distinct CDR3 sequences, 58% occurring once. Donors each provided ten milliliters of peripheral blood.

V is TRBV20-1 and J is TRBJ2-3, with 9 bases identical to TRBD2. The sample comprised blood. The source of this sequence is a man aged 25 to 40 in good health. CDR3 coding DNA: TGCAGTGCCGTTGTGGGCGGGAGGGCTGATACGCAGTATTTT. Residues: CSAVVGGRADTQYF.